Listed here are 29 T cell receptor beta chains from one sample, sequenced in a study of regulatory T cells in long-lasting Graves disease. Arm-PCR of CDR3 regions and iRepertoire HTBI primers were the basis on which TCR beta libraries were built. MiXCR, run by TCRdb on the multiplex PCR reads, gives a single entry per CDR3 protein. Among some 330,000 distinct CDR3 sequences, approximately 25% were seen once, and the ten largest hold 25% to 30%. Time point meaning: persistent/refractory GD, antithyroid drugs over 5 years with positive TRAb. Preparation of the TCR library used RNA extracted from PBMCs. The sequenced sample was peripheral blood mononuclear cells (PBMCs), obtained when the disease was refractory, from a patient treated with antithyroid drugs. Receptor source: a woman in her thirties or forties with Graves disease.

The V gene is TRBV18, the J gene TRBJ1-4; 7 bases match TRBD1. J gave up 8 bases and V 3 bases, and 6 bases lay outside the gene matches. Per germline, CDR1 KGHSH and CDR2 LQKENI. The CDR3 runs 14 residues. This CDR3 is CASSPTGTDEKLFF. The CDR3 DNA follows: TGTGCCAGCTCACCTACCGGGACAGACGAAAAACTGTTTTTT.

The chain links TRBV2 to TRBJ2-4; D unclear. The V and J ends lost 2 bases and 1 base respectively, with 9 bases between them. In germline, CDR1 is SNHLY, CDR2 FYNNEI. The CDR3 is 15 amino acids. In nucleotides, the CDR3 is TGTGCCAGCAGTGAAAGATTCTTGGCCAAAAACATTCAGTACTTC. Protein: CASSERFLAKNIQYF.

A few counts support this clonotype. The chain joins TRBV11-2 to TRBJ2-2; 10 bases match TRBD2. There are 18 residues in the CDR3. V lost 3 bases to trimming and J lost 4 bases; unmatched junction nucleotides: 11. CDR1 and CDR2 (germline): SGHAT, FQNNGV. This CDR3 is CASSFSPAGGPGTGELFF. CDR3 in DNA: TGTGCCAGCAGCTTCTCCCCAGCGGGAGGGCCGGGCACCGGGGAGCTGTTTTTT.

CDR3 in amino acids: CASGSLTMNTEAFF. For the CDR3, the DNA is TGTGCCAGCGGGAGCTTAACTATGAACACTGAAGCTTTCTTT. The V call is TRBV5-5, the J call TRBJ1-1; no reliable D call. The V gene's germline CDR1 is SGHKS and CDR2 YYEKEE (reference sequence). This CDR3 is 14 amino acids long. Deletions cut 7 bases from V and 0 bases from J, with 13 bases between.

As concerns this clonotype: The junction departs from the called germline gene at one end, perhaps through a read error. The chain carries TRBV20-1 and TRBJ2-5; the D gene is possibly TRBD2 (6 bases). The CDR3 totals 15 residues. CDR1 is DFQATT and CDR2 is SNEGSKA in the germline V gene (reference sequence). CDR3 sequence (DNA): TGCAGTGCTTCCCCAACCGGGACGGGCGGGGAGACCAAGTACTTC. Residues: CSASPTGTGGETKYF.

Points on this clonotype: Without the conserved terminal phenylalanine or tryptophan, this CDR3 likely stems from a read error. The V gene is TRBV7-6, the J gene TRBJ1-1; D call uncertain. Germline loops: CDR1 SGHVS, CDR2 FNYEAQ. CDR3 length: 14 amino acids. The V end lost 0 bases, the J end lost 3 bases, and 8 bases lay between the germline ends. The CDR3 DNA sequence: TGTGCCAGCAGCTTAGCGATTGGGGACACTGAAGCTTTCTCT. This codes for CASSLAIGDTEAFS.

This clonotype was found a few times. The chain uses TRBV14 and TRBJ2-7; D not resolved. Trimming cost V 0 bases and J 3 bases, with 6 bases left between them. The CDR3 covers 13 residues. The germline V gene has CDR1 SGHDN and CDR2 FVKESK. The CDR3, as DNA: TGTGCCAGCAGCCAAGATTCGGGCTACGAGCAGTACTTC. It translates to CASSQDSGYEQYF.

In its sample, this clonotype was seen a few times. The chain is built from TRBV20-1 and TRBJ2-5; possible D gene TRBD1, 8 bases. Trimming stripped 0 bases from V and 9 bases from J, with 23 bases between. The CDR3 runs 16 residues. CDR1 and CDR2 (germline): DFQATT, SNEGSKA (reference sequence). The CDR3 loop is CSARDFNRGGPEAQYF. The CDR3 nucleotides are TGCAGTGCTAGAGATTTTAACAGGGGGGGACCGGAGGCCCAGTACTTC.

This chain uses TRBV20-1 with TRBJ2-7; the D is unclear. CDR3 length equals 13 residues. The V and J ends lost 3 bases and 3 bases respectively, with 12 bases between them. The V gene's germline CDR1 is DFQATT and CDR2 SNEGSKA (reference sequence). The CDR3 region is CSASSVPGYEQYF. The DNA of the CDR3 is TGCAGTGCTAGTTCCGTCCCTGGCTACGAGCAGTACTTC.

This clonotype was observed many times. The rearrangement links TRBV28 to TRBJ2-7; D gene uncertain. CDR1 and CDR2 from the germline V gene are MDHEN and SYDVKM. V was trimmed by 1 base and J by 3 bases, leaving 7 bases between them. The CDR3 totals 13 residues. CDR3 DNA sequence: TGTGCCAGCAGTTTATCCCGTCTCTACGAGCAGTACTTC. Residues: CASSLSRLYEQYF.

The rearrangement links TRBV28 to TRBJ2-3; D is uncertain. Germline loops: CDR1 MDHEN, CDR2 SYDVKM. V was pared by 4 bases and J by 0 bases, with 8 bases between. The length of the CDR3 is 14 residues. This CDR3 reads CASSWLYSTDTQYF. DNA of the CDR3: TGTGCCAGCAGTTGGCTCTATAGCACAGATACGCAGTATTTT.

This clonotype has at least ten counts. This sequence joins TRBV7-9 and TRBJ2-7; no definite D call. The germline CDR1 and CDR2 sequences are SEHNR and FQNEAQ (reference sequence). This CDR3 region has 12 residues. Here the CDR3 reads CASGRSSYEQYF. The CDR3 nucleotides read TGTGCTTCGGGTAGGAGCTCCTACGAGCAGTACTTC.

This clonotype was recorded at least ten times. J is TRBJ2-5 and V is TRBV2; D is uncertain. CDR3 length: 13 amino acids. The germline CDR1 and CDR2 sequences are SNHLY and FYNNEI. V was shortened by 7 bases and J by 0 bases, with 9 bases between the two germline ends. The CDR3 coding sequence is TGTGCCAGCAAAAACGAGTACCAAGAGACCCAGTACTTC. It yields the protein CASKNEYQETQYF.

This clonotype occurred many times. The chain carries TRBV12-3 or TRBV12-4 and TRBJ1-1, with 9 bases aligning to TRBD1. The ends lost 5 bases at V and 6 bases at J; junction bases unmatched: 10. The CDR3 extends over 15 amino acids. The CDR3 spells CASSRLGTGLSEAFF. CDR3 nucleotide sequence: TGTGCCAGCAGTCGACTGGGGACAGGGTTGTCTGAAGCTTTCTTT.

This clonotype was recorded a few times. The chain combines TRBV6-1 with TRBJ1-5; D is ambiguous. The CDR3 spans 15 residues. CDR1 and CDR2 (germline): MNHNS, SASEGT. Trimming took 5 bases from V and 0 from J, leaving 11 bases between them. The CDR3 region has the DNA TGTGCCAGCAGTCCGGGCCGATATAGCAATCAGCCCCAGCATTTT. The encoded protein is CASSPGRYSNQPQHF.

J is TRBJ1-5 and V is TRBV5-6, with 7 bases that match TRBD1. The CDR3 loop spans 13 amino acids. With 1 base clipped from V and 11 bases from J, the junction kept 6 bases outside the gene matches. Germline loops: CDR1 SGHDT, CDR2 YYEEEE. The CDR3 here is CASSLTITGAQHF. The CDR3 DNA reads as TGTGCCAGCAGCTTGACGATTACAGGGGCCCAGCATTTT.

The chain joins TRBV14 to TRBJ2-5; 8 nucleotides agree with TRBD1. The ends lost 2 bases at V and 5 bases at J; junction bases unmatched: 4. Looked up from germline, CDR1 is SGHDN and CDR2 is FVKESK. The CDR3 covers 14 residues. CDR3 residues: CASSQRTGSETQYF. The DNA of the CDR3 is TGTGCCAGCAGCCAAAGGACAGGGAGCGAGACCCAGTACTTC.

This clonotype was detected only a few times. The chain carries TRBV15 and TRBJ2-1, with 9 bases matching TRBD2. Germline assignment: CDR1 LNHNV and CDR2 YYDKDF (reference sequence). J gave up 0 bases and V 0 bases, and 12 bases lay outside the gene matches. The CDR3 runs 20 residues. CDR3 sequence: CATSRDDVTSGSSSYNEQFF. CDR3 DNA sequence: TGTGCCACCAGCAGAGATGATGTGACTAGCGGTTCAAGCTCCTACAATGAGCAGTTCTTC.

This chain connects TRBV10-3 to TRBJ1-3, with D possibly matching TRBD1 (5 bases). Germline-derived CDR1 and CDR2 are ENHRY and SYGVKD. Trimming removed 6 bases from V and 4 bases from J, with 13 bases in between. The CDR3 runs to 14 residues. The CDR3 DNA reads TGTGCCATCAGGCAGGGTGCGTCCGGAAACACCATATATTTT. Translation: CAIRQGASGNTIYF.

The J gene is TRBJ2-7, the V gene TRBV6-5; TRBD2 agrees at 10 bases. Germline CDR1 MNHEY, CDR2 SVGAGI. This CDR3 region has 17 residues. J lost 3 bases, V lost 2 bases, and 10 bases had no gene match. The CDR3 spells CASSYGVAGGTLYEQYF. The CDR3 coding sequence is TGTGCCAGCAGTTACGGGGTAGCGGGAGGAACCCTCTACGAGCAGTACTTC.

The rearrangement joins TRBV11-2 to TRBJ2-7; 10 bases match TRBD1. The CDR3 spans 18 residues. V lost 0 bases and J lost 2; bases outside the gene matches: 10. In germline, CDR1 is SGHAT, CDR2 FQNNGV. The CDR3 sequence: CASSLDSGTGVTTYEQYF. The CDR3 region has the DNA TGTGCCAGCAGCTTAGATAGCGGGACAGGGGTAACCACCTACGAGCAGTACTTC.

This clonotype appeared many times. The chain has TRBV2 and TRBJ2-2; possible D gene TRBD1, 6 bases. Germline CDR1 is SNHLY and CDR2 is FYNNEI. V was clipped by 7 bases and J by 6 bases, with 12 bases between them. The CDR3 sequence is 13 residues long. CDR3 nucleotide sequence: TGTGCCAGCAAGGGACATTTTTCCGGGGAGCTGTTTTTT. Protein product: CASKGHFSGELFF.

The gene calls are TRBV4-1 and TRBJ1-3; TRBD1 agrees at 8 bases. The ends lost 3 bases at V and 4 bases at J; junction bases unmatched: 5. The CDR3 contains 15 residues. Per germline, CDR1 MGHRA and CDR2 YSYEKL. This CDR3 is CASSQSRGRGNTIYF. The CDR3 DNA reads TGCGCCAGCAGCCAGAGCAGGGGGCGAGGAAACACCATATATTTT.

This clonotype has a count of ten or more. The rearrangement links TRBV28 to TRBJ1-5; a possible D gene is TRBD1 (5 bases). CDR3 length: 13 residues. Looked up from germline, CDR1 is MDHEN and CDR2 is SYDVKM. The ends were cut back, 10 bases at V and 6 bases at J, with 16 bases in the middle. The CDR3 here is CATELVQGQPQHF. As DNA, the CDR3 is TGTGCCACCGAGCTCGTCCAGGGTCAGCCCCAGCATTTT.

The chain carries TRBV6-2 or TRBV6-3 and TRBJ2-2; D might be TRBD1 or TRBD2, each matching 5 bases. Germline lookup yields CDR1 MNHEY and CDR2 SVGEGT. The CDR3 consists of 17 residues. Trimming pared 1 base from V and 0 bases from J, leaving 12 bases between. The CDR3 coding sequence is TGTGCCAGCAGTTACTTATGGGGGAGCGCGAACACCGGGGAGCTGTTTTTT. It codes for CASSYLWGSANTGELFF.

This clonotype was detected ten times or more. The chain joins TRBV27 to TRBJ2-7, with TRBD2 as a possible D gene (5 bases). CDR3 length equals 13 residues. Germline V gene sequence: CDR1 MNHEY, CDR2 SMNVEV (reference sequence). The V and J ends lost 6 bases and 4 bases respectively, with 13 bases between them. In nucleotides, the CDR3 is TGTGCCAGCAGGACGGGGAGCCGGTACGAGCAGTACTTC. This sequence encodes CASRTGSRYEQYF.

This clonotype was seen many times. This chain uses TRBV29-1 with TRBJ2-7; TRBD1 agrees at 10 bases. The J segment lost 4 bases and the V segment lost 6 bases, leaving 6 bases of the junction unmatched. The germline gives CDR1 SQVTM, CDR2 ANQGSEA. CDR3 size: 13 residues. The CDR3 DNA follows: TGCAGCGTAGAGGGACAGGGGTTGTACGAGCAGTACTTC. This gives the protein CSVEGQGLYEQYF.

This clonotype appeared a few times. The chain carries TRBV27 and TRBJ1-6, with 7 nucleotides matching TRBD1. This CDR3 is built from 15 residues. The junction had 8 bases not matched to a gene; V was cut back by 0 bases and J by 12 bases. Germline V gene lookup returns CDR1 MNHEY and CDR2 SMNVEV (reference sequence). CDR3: CASSLSQGGKLPLHF. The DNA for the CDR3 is TGTGCCAGCAGTTTATCTCAGGGGGGAAAGTTACCCCTCCACTTT.

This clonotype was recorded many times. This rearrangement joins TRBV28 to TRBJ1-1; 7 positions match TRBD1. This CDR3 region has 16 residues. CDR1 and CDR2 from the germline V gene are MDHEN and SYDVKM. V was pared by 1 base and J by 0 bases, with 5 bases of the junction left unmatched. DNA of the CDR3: TGTGCCAGCAGTTTATCAGGGGGTGCGATGAACACTGAAGCTTTCTTT. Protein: CASSLSGGAMNTEAFF.